This paragraph covers one T cell receptor (beta chain) sequence. Original processing notes: From reference gene primer amplification, estimates of nucleated cell counts were derived. Generated by immunoSEQ multiplex PCR, the TCRdb table keeps only in-frame clones and is missing some. For V, J and clone size, that table is used; D and trimming come from the DNA. The data contain some 110,000 clones, more than 80% of them seen just once; the ten biggest clones take up around a quarter. These data come from a study of blood T cell repertoires in COVID-19. Overall study context: The samples span acute and convalescent COVID-19 from the United States, Italy and Spain. T cells, B-cell-depleted T cells, or PBMCs supplied cDNA or gDNA.

CDR3 size: 14 residues. Germline V gene sequence: CDR1 LGHDT, CDR2 YNNKEL (reference sequence). V shed 2 bases, J shed 6 bases, and the junction held 6 bases outside the gene matches. The specimen was peripheral blood. This chain joins TRBV3-1 (or the pseudogene TRBV3-2) and TRBJ1-1; TRBD1 aligns across 7 bases. The receptor comes from a man aged 55 to 70 with acute or convalescent COVID-19. The CDR3 spells CASSQPGTAAEAFF. The DNA of the CDR3 is TGTGCCAGCAGCCAACCCGGGACAGCGGCTGAAGCTTTCTTT.